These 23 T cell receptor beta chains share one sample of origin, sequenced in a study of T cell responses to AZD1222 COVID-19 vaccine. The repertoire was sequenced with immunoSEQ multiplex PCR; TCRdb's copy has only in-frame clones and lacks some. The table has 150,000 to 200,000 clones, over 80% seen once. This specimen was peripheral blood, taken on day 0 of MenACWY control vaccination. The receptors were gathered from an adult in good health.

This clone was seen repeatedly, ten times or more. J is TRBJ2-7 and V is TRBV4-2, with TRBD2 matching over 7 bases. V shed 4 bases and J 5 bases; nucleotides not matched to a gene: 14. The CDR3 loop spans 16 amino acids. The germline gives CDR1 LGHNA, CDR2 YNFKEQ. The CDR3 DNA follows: TGTGCCAGCAGCCCACGGGTGGCGGGAGAAAAGAACGAGCAGTACTTC. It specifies CASSPRVAGEKNEQYF.

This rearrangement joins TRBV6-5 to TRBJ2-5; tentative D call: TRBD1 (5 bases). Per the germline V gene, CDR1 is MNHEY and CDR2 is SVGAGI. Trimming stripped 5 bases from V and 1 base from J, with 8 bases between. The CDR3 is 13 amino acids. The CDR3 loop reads CASSPDSQETQYF. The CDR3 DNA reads TGTGCCAGCAGTCCCGACAGCCAAGAGACCCAGTACTTC.

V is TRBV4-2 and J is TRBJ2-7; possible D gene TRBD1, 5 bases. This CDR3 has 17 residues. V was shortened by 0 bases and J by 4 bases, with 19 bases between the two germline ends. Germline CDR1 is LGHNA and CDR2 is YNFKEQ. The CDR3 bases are TGTGCCAGCAGCCAAGATTCCCCACGGACACTAACTTACGAGCAGTACTTC. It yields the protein CASSQDSPRTLTYEQYF.

The chain's CDR3 is CASSLQGASNQPQHF. The CDR3 DNA reads as TGTGCCAGCAGCCTACAGGGGGCAAGCAATCAGCCCCAGCATTTT. V and J are TRBV6-5 and TRBJ1-5; 9 bases are shared with TRBD1. V was pared by 6 bases and J by 1 base, with 4 bases of the junction left unmatched. CDR1 is MNHEY and CDR2 is SVGAGI in the germline V gene. The CDR3 length is 15 residues.

In DNA, the CDR3 is TGTGCCAGCAGCTTGGAGATGGGACCCCAGTACAATGAGCAGTTCTTC. Protein: CASSLEMGPQYNEQFF. The chain links TRBV7-3 to TRBJ2-1; perhaps D is TRBD1 or TRBD2 (5 bases each). Germline V CDR1 and CDR2: SGHTA, FQGTGA. Trimming removed 3 bases at V and 4 bases at J, with 16 bases between. The CDR3 totals 16 residues.

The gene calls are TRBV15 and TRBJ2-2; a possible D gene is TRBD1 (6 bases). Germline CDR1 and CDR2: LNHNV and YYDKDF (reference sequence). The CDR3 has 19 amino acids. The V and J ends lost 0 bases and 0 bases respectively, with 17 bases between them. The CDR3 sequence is CATSRDRDKLFANTGELFF. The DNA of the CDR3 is TGTGCCACCAGCAGAGATAGGGACAAACTGTTCGCGAACACCGGGGAGCTGTTTTTT.

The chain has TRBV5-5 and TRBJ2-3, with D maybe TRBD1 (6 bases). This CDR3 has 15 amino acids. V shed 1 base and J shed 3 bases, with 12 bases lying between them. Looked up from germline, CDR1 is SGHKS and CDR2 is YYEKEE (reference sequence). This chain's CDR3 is CASSLIQGRTDTQYF. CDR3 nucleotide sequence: TGTGCCAGCAGCTTGATACAGGGACGGACAGATACGCAGTATTTT. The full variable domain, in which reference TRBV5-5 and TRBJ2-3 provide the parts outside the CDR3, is DAGVTQSPTHLIKTRGQQVTLRCSPISGHKSVSWYQQVLGQGPQFIFQYYEKEERGRGNFPDRFSARQFPNYSSELNVNALLLGDSALYLCASSLIQGRTDTQYFGPGTRLTVL.

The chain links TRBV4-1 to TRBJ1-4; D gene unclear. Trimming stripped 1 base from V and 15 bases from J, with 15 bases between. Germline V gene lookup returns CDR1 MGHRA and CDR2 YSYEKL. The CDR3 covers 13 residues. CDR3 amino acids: CASSQVGWGQVFF. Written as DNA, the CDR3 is TGCGCCAGCAGCCAAGTAGGTTGGGGTCAGGTGTTTTTT.

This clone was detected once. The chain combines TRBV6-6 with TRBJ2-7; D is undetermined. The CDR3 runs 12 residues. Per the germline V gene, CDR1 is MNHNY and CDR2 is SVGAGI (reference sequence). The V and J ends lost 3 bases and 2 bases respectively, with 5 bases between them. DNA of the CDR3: TGTGCCAGCAGTTATGGGACCTACGAGCAGTACTTC. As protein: CASSYGTYEQYF.

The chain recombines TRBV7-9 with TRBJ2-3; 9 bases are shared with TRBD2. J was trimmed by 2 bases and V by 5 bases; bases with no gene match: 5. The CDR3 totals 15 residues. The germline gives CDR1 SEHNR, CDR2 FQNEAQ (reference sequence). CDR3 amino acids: CASSPRTSDTDTQYF. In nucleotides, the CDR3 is TGTGCCAGCAGCCCTCGGACTAGCGACACAGATACGCAGTATTTT.

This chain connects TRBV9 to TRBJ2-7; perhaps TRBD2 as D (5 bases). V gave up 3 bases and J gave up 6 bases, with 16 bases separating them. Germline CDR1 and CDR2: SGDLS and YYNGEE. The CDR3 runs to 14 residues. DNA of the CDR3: TGTGCCAGCAGCGCGGACCCGGGGTCGGGCGAGCAGTACTTC. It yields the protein CASSADPGSGEQYF.

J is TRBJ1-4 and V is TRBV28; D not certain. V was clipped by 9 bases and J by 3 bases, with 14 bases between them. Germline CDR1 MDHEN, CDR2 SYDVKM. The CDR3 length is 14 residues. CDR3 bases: TGTGCCAGTTCCAAAGATCGGGCTAATGAAAAACTGTTTTTT. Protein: CASSKDRANEKLFF.

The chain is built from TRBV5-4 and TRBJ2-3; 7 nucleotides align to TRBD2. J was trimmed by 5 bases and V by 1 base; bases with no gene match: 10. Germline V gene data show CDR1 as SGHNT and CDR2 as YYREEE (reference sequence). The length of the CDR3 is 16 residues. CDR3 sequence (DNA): TGTGCCAGCAGCTTGACCGGCTGGACTAGGCGAGATACGCAGTATTTT. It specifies CASSLTGWTRRDTQYF.

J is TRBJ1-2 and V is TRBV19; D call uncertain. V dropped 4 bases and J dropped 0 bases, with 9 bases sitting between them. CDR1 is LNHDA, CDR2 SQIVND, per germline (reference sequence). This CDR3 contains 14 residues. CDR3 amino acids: CASSKVGTNYGYTF. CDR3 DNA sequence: TGTGCCAGTAGTAAGGTGGGGACTAACTATGGCTACACCTTC.

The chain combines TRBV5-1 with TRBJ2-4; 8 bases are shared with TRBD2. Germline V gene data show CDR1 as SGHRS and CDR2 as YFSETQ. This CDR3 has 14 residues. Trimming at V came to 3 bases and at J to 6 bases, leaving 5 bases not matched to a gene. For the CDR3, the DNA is TGCGCCAGCAGCTCGGGACTAGATGGAAACATTCAGTACTTC. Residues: CASSSGLDGNIQYF.

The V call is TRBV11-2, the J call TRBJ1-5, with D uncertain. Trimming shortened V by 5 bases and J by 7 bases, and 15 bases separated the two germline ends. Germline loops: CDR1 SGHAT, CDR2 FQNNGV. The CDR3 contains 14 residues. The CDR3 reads CASSQTLGNQPQHF. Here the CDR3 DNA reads TGTGCCAGCAGCCAGACTCTGGGTAACCAGCCCCAGCATTTT.

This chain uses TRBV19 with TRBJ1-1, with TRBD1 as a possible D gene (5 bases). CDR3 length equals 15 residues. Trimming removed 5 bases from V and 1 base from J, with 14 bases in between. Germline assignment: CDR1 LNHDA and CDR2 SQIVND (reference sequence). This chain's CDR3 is CASSFRAGTNTEAFF. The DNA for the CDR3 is TGTGCCAGTAGTTTCAGGGCCGGGACGAACACTGAAGCTTTCTTT.

CDR3 protein: CASSRDSYEQYF. In DNA, the CDR3 is TGTGCCAGCAGCCGGGACAGTTACGAGCAGTACTTC. The chain couples TRBV5-4 to TRBJ2-7; 7 bases are shared with TRBD1. CDR1 and CDR2 (germline): SGHNT, YYREEE (reference sequence). The CDR3 runs to 12 residues. V was pared by 4 bases and J by 4 bases, with 2 bases of the junction left unmatched.

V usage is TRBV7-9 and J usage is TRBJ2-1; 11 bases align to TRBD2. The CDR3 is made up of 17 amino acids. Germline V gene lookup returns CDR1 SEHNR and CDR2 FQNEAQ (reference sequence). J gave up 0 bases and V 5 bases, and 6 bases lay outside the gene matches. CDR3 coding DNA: TGTGCCAGCAGCCTTTTGACTAGCGGGAACTCCTACAATGAGCAGTTCTTC. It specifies CASSLLTSGNSYNEQFF.

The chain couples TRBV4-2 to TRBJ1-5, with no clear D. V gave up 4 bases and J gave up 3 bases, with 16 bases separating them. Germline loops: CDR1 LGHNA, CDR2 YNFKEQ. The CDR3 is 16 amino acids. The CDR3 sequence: CASSLLRDGNNQPQHF. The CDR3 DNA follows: TGTGCCAGCAGCCTCCTCCGCGACGGGAACAATCAGCCCCAGCATTTT.

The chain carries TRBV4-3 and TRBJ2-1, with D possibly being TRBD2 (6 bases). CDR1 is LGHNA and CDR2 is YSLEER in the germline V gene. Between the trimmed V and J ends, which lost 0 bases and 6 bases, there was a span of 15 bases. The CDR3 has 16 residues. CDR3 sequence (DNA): TGCGCCAGCAGCCAAGATCCCCTAGCGATCGGCAATGAGCAGTTCTTC. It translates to CASSQDPLAIGNEQFF.

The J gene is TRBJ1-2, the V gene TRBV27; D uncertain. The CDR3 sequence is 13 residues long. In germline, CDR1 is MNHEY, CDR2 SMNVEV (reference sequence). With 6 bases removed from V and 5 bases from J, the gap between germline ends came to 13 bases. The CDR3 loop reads CASSKGGQYGYTF. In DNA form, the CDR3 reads TGTGCCAGCAGCAAAGGTGGCCAGTATGGCTACACCTTC.

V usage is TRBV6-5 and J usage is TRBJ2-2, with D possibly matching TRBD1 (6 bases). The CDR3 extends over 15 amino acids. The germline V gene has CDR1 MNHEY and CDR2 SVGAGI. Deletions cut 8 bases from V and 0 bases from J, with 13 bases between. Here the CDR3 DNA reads TGTGCCAGCCGACGGGACAATTCGAACACCGGGGAGCTGTTTTTT. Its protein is CASRRDNSNTGELFF.